Each of the 26 T cell receptor beta chains below was sequenced from the same sample in a study of cytotoxic CD8 clonotypes in ibrutinib-treated CLL. Using immunoSEQ multiplex PCR, the repertoire was profiled, and TCRdb retains in-frame clones only, with some absent. Among tens of thousands of clones listed, nearly 70% were seen once. The sample was PBMCs, taken after 12 months of ibrutinib treatment. The receptor set was obtained from a human donor with chronic lymphocytic leukemia.

J is TRBJ2-2 and V is TRBV5-4; possibly TRBD2 for D (5 bases). The CDR3 has 16 residues. The V gene lost 3 bases and the J gene lost 1 base, with 13 bases spanning the gap. From germline, CDR1 is SGHNT and CDR2 YYREEE (reference sequence). CDR3 in DNA: TGTGCCAGCAGCTCCGGGCGGGCCGGGAACACCGGGGAGCTGTTTTTT. The encoded protein is CASSSGRAGNTGELFF. Filled out from reference TRBV5-4 and TRBJ2-2, the complete variable domain reads ETGVTQSPTHLIKTRGQQVTLRCSSQSGHNTVSWYQQALGQGPQFIFQYYREEENGRGNFPPRFSGLQFPNYSSELNVNALELDDSALYLCASSSGRAGNTGELFFGEGSRLTVL.

This chain connects TRBV7-9 to TRBJ1-5; weak D call: TRBD1 (5 bases). Germline V gene data show CDR1 as SEHNR and CDR2 as FQNEAQ (reference sequence). V dropped 4 bases and J dropped 1 base, with 11 bases sitting between them. The CDR3 covers 15 residues. The DNA for the CDR3 is TGTGCCAGCAGCTCGCAGGGAGCCAGCAATCAGCCCCAGCATTTT. Residues: CASSSQGASNQPQHF. Combining the CDR3 with reference TRBV7-9 and TRBJ1-5 gives the whole variable domain DTGVSQNPRHKITKRGQNVTFRCDPISEHNRLYWYRQTLGQGPEFLTYFQNEAQLEKSRLLSDRFSAERPKGSFSTLEIQRTEQGDSAMYLCASSSQGASNQPQHFGDGTRLSIL.

This chain uses TRBV4-3 with TRBJ2-2, with a weak D call TRBD2 (6 bases). CDR3 length: 15 amino acids. Trimming left V 4 bases short and J 5 bases short, with 14 bases between. Germline CDR1 LGHNA, CDR2 YSLEER. The CDR3 is CASSRGPGGTGELFF. Written as DNA, the CDR3 is TGCGCCAGCAGCCGCGGACCAGGAGGGACCGGGGAGCTGTTTTTT.

The chain has TRBV5-4 and TRBJ1-3, with 8 bases matching TRBD1. V trimming: 4 bases; J trimming: 3 bases; junction bases outside the gene matches: 6. The CDR3 spans 15 residues. Germline CDR1 is SGHNT and CDR2 is YYREEE (reference sequence). The CDR3 DNA sequence: TGTGCCAGCAGCCGACAGGGGAATATTGGAAACACCATATATTTT. Encoded protein: CASSRQGNIGNTIYF.

CDR3 loop: CASSLTGTKIWDTQYF. CDR3 nucleotides: TGTGCCAGCAGCTTAACTGGGACCAAGATATGGGATACGCAGTATTTT. The chain joins TRBV7-3 to TRBJ2-3; D might be TRBD1 or TRBD2, each matching 5 bases. With 0 bases removed from V and 6 bases from J, the gap between germline ends came to 16 bases. CDR3 length: 16 residues. Germline V gene data show CDR1 as SGHTA and CDR2 as FQGTGA.

The V and J genes are TRBV5-1 and TRBJ1-1; 11 bases are a match to TRBD1. The CDR3 runs to 14 residues. Germline V CDR1 and CDR2: SGHRS, YFSETQ. J lost 1 base, V lost 7 bases, and 3 bases had no gene match. The CDR3 is CASGGQGANTEAFF. As DNA, the CDR3 is TGCGCCAGCGGCGGACAGGGGGCGAACACTGAAGCTTTCTTT.

The CDR3 DNA reads as TGCGCCAGCAGCCGTGCCGGGACAGGGTCGTACGAGCAGTACTTC. This gives the protein CASSRAGTGSYEQYF. The rearrangement joins TRBV4-1 to TRBJ2-7; 9 positions match TRBD1. This CDR3 has 15 residues. V lost 4 bases, J lost 4 bases, and 8 bases stayed unmatched. The germline V gene encodes CDR1 MGHRA and CDR2 YSYEKL.

The chain is built from TRBV18 and TRBJ2-5; D possibly corresponds to TRBD2 (6 bases). Germline loops: CDR1 KGHSH, CDR2 LQKENI. Trimming removed 2 bases from V and 1 base from J, with 11 bases in between. The CDR3 has 15 amino acids. The CDR3 loop reads CASSPSAGPQETQYF. CDR3 coding DNA: TGTGCCAGCTCACCATCGGCGGGGCCCCAAGAGACCCAGTACTTC.

This clone was detected once. The chain employs TRBV5-1 and TRBJ2-4; 10 nucleotides align to TRBD1. V gave up 3 bases and J gave up 8 bases; unmatched junction bases: 5. Germline values: CDR1 SGHRS, CDR2 YFSETQ. This CDR3 has 14 amino acids. As DNA, the CDR3 is TGCGCCAGCAGCTGGGGACAGGGGACGGACATTCAGTACTTC. Translating it yields CASSWGQGTDIQYF.

J is TRBJ1-1 and V is TRBV30, with D possibly matching TRBD1 (5 bases). V lost 2 bases to trimming and J lost 5 bases, with 15 bases between them. CDR3 size: 14 residues. Germline V gene sequence: CDR1 GTSNPN, CDR2 SVGIG (reference sequence). CDR3 sequence: CAWSSGREETEAFF. For the CDR3, the DNA is TGTGCCTGGAGTTCGGGCAGGGAAGAGACTGAAGCTTTCTTT.

The genes are TRBV11-2 and TRBJ2-1; weak D call: TRBD2 (5 bases). The CDR3 spans 14 residues. The V gene's germline CDR1 is SGHAT and CDR2 FQNNGV. V lost 3 bases, J lost 0 bases, and 6 bases lay in between. The CDR3 coding sequence is TGTGCCAGCAGCTTCGGGGACTCCTACAATGAGCAGTTCTTC. It is translated as CASSFGDSYNEQFF.

This clone appeared a few times. The chain uses TRBV10-3 and TRBJ2-1; D unresolved. The CDR3 covers 14 residues. Germline lookup yields CDR1 ENHRY and CDR2 SYGVKD. V was cut by 6 bases and J by 6 bases, with 15 bases left in between. The CDR3 is CAISLSQPTNEQFF. CDR3 in DNA: TGTGCCATCAGCCTCTCTCAACCGACCAATGAGCAGTTCTTC.

V gene TRBV6-6 combines with J gene TRBJ2-7; D is possibly TRBD2 (7 bases). Germline V gene lookup returns CDR1 MNHNY and CDR2 SVGAGI (reference sequence). The CDR3 is 13 residues long. Trimming took off 11 bases at V and 1 base at J, with 15 bases between the two ends. The CDR3 loop is CASTRGASYEQYF. The CDR3, as DNA: TGTGCCTCTACCCGGGGGGCGTCCTACGAGCAGTACTTC.

V and J are TRBV15 and TRBJ1-4; 7 nucleotides line up with TRBD1. With V trimmed by 2 bases and J by 4 bases, 7 bases remained unmatched. CDR1 is LNHNV, CDR2 YYDKDF, per germline (reference sequence). The CDR3 sequence is 16 residues long. CDR3 sequence: CATSRTNRGLNEKLFF. In DNA, the CDR3 is TGTGCCACCAGCAGAACTAACAGGGGTCTTAATGAAAAACTGTTTTTT.

The chain is built from TRBV7-2 and TRBJ2-3; tentative D call: TRBD1 (6 bases). Germline V lookup: CDR1 SGHTA, CDR2 FQGNSA. The CDR3 spans 14 residues. Trimming cost V 5 bases and J 7 bases, with 16 bases left between them. The CDR3 coding sequence is TGTGCCAGCAGCAGCCGGACAGCCCCATATACGCAGTATTTT. It is translated as CASSSRTAPYTQYF.

The chain uses TRBV19 and TRBJ2-7; the D gene is possibly TRBD1 (5 bases). Germline V CDR1 and CDR2: LNHDA, SQIVND (reference sequence). V was clipped by 5 bases and J by 0 bases, with 11 bases between them. This CDR3 has 14 residues. The CDR3 DNA follows: TGTGCCAGTAGTGAACAGGTTAGCTCCTACGAGCAGTACTTC. Its protein product is CASSEQVSSYEQYF.

This chain connects TRBV6-1 to TRBJ1-4; D not certain. CDR1 is MNHNS, CDR2 SASEGT, per germline. Between the trimmed V and J ends, which lost 7 bases and 8 bases, there was a span of 14 bases. The CDR3 spans 13 residues. CDR3 sequence (DNA): TGTGCCAGCATCATGGCACCGGGGGAAAAACTGTTTTTT. This encodes CASIMAPGEKLFF.

This chain connects TRBV19 to TRBJ2-2; 9 nucleotides align to TRBD2. V dropped 5 bases and J dropped 7; count of bases not matched to a gene: 11. Germline CDR1 is LNHDA and CDR2 is SQIVND (reference sequence). This CDR3 spans 16 amino acids. The DNA of the CDR3 is TGTGCCAGTAGTTCCCAAGGGGCGGGAGGGCACGGGGAGCTGTTTTTT. This encodes CASSSQGAGGHGELFF.

This sequence joins TRBV9 and TRBJ2-7; the D is unclear. Trimming removed 0 bases at V and 5 bases at J, with 3 bases between. Germline V gene sequence: CDR1 SGDLS, CDR2 YYNGEE. This CDR3 region has 11 residues. The CDR3 sequence is CASSVGNEQYF. CDR3 nucleotide sequence: TGTGCCAGCAGCGTAGGTAACGAGCAGTACTTC.

This chain uses TRBV19 with TRBJ1-6; D is perhaps TRBD1 (5 bases). V lost 6 bases and J 10 bases, leaving 16 bases between the germline ends. The V gene's germline CDR1 is LNHDA and CDR2 SQIVND (reference sequence). CDR3 length: 14 amino acids. As DNA, the CDR3 is TGTGCCAGTAGGAGGGGCCAGCCGAACTCACCCCTCCACTTT. It encodes CASRRGQPNSPLHF.

V gene TRBV15 combines with J gene TRBJ2-1, with TRBD1 identical over 7 bases. CDR3 length: 14 residues. Germline-derived CDR1 and CDR2 are LNHNV and YYDKDF (reference sequence). V lost 3 bases and J lost 6; bases outside the gene matches: 5. The CDR3: CATSRVGGLNEQFF. CDR3 coding DNA: TGTGCCACCAGCAGGGTAGGGGGCCTCAATGAGCAGTTCTTC.

The CDR3 spells CSVGQGALNEQFF. The CDR3 DNA sequence: TGCAGCGTCGGACAGGGGGCTCTCAATGAGCAGTTCTTC. The rearrangement uses TRBV29-1 and TRBJ2-1, with 11 bases lining up with TRBD1. With V trimmed by 6 bases and J by 6 bases, 4 bases remained unmatched. The CDR3 runs to 13 residues. Germline loops: CDR1 SQVTM, CDR2 ANQGSEA.

The gene calls are TRBV27 and TRBJ2-1; 9 nucleotides line up with TRBD2. Per germline, CDR1 MNHEY and CDR2 SMNVEV (reference sequence). Losses at the gene ends were 6 bases for V and 12 bases for J; bases not matched to a gene: 9. The CDR3 spans 13 residues. The CDR3 sequence: CASRQPSGIGQFF. The CDR3 nucleotides are TGTGCCAGCAGACAACCTAGCGGGATAGGGCAGTTCTTC.

The chain couples TRBV5-1 to TRBJ2-3; TRBD1 is a possible D gene (5 bases). V was shortened by 0 bases and J by 6 bases, with 14 bases between the two germline ends. The CDR3 contains 15 residues. Germline loops: CDR1 SGHRS, CDR2 YFSETQ. CDR3 sequence: CASSLEGPHGDTQYF. DNA of the CDR3: TGCGCCAGCAGCTTGGAGGGGCCCCATGGCGATACGCAGTATTTT.

The chain combines TRBV7-9 with TRBJ2-2, with TRBD2 identical over 15 bases. V shed 5 bases and J 0 bases; nucleotides not matched to a gene: 7. Germline-derived CDR1 and CDR2 are SEHNR and FQNEAQ (reference sequence). The CDR3 totals 19 residues. The CDR3 reads CASSMGTSGRNSNTGELFF. The DNA for the CDR3 is TGTGCCAGCAGCATGGGGACTAGCGGGAGGAATTCGAACACCGGGGAGCTGTTTTTT. Using reference TRBV7-9 and TRBJ2-2 for the parts outside the CDR3, the full variable domain is DTGVSQNPRHKITKRGQNVTFRCDPISEHNRLYWYRQTLGQGPEFLTYFQNEAQLEKSRLLSDRFSAERPKGSFSTLEIQRTEQGDSAMYLCASSMGTSGRNSNTGELFFGEGSRLTVL.

V and J are TRBV14 and TRBJ1-1; no clear D gene. The germline V gene has CDR1 SGHDN and CDR2 FVKESK. This CDR3 comprises 11 residues. Trimming stripped 1 base from V and 10 bases from J, with 7 bases between. The CDR3 region has the DNA TGTGCCAGCAGCCAAGGAGCGGGAGCTTTCTTT. Protein sequence: CASSQGAGAFF.